This T cell receptor (beta chain) was documented in a study of response to subunit inactivated influenza vaccine. This clonotype came up many times. The antigen remains unidentified. Study outcomes and limitations: Authors suggested each seasonal influenza vaccination recruits few new T cells.

Germline V gives CDR1 SQVTM, CDR2 ANQGSEA. The CDR3 sequence is 13 residues long. V shed 3 bases, J shed 11 bases, and the junction held 8 bases outside the gene matches. A single record per CDR3 protein comes from TCRdb applying MiXCR to the RT-PCR reads. Counted here are a few hundred thousand distinct CDR3 sequences, 9.5% to 12% occurring once; the ten biggest clones make up about an eighth. This sample comprised PBMCs from blood, obtained roughly 6 weeks after vaccination. This chain uses TRBV29-1 with TRBJ2-1; 9 bases align to TRBD2. The origin of this receptor is a man between 45 and 60 years old who received an inactivated influenza vaccine. CDR3 amino acids: CSVDWASGVQQFF. The DNA for the CDR3 is TGCAGCGTTGATTGGGCTAGCGGGGTGCAGCAGTTCTTC.